This T cell receptor (beta chain) was recovered during a study of early stage breast cancer tumors. General study points: Tumors had around 2.3-fold higher T cell density than normal breast. Comparing each tissue with blood distinguished tumor from normal in about 90% of the 16 patients.

CDR1 is SGHRS and CDR2 is YFSETQ in the germline V gene. The CDR3 spans 14 residues. With 1 base clipped from V and 4 bases from J, the junction kept 2 bases outside the gene matches. Each tumor contributed about 17-55 mg of diced tissue. A few counts support this clone. No antigen is known for it. Blood replicates held 0.5 ug DNA, tumor or normal breast roughly 1.5 ug, two each. Assay used: immunoSEQ multiplex PCR; TCRdb lists only in-frame clones, some missing. The sample has about 28,000 clones, roughly three fifths seen once. V gene TRBV5-1 combines with J gene TRBJ1-5, with 7 bases fitting TRBD1. The receptor was derived from a person aged 45 to 59 with breast cancer. Sequenced input: breast tumor tissue. The CDR3 protein is CASSLSGGNQPQHF. In nucleotides, the CDR3 is TGCGCCAGCAGCTTGTCAGGGGGAAATCAGCCCCAGCATTTT.